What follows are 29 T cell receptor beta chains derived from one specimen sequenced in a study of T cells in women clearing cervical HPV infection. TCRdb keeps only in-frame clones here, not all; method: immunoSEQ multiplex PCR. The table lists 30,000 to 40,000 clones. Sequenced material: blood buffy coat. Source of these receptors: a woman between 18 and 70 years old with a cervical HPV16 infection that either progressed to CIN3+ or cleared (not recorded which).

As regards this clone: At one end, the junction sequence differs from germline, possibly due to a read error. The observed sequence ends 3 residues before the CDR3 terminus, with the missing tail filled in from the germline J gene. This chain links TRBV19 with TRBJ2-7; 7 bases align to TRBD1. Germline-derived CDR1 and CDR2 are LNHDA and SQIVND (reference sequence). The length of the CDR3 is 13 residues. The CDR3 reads CACSRDSFYEQYF. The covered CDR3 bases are TGTGCCTGTAGTAGGGACAGCTTCTACGAG. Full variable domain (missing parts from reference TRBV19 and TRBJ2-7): DGGITQSPKYLFRKEGQNVTLSCEQNLNHDAMYWYRQDPGQGLRLIYYSQIVNDFQKGDIAEGYSVSREKKESFPLTVTSAQKNPTAFYLCACSRDSFYEQYFGPGTRLTVT.

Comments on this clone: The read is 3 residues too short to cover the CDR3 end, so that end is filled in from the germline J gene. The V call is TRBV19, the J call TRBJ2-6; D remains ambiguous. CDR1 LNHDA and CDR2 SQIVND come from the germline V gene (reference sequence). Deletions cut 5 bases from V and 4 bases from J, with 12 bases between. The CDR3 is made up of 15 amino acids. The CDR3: CASSYLQAGANVLTF. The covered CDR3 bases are TGTGCCAGTAGTTATCTTCAAGCCGGGGCCAACGTC.

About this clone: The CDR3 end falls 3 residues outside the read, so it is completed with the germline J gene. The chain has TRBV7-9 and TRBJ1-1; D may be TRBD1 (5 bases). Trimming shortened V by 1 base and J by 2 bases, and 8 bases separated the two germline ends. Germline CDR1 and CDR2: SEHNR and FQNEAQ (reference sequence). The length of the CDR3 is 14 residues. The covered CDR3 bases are TGTGCCAGCAGCTTAGGACAGTTCAACACTGAA. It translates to CASSLGQFNTE. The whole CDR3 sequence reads CASSLGQFNTEAFF.

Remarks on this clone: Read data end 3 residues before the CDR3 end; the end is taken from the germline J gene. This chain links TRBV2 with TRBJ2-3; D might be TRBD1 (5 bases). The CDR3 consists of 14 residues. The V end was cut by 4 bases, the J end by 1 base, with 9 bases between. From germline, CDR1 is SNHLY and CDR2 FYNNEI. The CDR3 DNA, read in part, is TGTGCCAGCAGTGTCCTAGGGGGCACAGATACG. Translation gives CASSVLGGTDT. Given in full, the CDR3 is CASSVLGGTDTQYF.

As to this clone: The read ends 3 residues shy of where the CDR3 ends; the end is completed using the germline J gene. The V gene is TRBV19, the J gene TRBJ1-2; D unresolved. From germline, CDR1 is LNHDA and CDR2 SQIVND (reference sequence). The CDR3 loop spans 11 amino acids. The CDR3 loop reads CASSIDRGYTF. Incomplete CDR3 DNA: TGTGCCAGTAGTATAGACAGGGGC.

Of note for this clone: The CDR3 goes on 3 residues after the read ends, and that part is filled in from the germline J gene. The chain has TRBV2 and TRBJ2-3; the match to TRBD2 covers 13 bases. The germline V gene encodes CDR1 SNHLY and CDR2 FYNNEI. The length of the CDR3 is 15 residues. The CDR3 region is CASRWGLAGLETQYF. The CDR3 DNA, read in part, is TGTGCCAGCAGGTGGGGACTAGCGGGACTGGAGACG.

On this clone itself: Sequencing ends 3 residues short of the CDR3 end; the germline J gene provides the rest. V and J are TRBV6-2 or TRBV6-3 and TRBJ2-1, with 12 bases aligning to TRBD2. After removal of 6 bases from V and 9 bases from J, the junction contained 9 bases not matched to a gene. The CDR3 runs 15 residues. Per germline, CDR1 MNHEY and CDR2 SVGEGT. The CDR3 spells CASSQTSGRNGEQFF. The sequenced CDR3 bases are TGTGCCAGCAGCCAGACTAGCGGGAGAAATGGTGAG.

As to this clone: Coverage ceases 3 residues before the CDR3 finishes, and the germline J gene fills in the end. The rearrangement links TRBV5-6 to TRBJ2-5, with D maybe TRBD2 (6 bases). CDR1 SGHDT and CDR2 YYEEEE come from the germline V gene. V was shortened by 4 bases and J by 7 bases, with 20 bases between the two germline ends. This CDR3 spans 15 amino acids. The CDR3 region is CASSLGDLKRGTQYF. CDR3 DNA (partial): TGTGCCAGCAGCCTAGGGGACTTAAAACGAGGGACC. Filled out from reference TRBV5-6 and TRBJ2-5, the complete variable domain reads DAGVTQSPTHLIKTRGQQVTLRCSPKSGHDTVSWYQQALGQGPQFIFQYYEEEERQRGNFPDRFSGHQFPNYSSELNVNALLLGDSALYLCASSLGDLKRGTQYFGPGTRLLVL.

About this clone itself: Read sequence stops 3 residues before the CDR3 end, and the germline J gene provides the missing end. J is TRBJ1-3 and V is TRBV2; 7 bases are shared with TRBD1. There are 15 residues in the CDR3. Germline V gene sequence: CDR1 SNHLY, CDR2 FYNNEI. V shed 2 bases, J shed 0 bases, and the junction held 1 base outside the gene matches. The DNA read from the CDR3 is TGTGCCAGCAGTGAACGGACAGGCTCTGGAAACACC. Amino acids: CASSERTGSGNT. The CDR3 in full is CASSERTGSGNTIYF.

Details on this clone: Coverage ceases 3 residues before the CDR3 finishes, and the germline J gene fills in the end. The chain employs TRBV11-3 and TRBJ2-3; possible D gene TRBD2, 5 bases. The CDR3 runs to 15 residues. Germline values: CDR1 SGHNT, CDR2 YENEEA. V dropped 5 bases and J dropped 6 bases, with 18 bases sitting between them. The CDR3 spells CASSVASGDEDTQYF. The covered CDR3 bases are TGTGCCAGCAGCGTAGCCAGCGGAGACGAGGATACG.

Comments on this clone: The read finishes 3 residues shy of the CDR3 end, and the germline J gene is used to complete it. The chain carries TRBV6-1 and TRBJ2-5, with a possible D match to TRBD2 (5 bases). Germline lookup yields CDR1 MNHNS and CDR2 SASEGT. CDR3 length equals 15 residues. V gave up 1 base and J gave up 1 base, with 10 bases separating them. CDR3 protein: CASSEVYSVQETQYF. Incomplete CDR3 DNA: TGTGCCAGCAGTGAAGTATATAGCGTCCAAGAGACC.

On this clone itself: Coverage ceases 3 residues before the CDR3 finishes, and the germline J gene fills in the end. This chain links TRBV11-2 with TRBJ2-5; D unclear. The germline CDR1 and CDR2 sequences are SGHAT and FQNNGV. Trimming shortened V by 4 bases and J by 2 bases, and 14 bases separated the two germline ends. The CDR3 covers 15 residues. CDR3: CASSYDSMLQETQYF. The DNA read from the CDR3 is TGTGCCAGCAGCTACGACTCGATGCTTCAAGAGACC.

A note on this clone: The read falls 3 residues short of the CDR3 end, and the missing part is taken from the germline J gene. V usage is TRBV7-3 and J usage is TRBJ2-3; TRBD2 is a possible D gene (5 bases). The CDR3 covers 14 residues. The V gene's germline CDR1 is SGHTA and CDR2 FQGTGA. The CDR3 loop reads CASSSRRGAETQYF. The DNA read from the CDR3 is TGTGCCAGCAGCTCCCGCCGGGGTGCGGAGACG.

The DNA read from the CDR3 is TGTGCCATCAGTGAGCCTACCGACAGGATTCGGGACGCATACACAGATACG. It codes for CAISEPTDRIRDAYTDT. The CDR3 in its entirety is CAISEPTDRIRDAYTDTQYF. The J gene is TRBJ2-3, the V gene TRBV10-3, with D perhaps TRBD1 (6 bases). The missing CDR3 end, 3 residues past where the read stops, is filled in from the germline J gene. Germline values: CDR1 ENHRY, CDR2 SYGVKD. The CDR3 has 20 amino acids. V gave up 2 bases and J gave up 2 bases, with 26 bases separating them.

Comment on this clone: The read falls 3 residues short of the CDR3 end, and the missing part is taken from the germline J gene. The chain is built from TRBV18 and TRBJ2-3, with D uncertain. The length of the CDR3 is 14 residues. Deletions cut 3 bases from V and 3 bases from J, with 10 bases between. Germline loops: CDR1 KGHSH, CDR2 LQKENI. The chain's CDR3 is CASSPVSETDTQYF. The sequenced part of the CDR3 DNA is TGTGCCAGCTCACCTGTTTCAGAGACAGATACG.

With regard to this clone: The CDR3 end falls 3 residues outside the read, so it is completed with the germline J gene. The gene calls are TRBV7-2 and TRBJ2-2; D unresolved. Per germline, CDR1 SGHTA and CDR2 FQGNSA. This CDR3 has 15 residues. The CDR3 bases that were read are TGTGCCAGCAGCTTAGCACCGGCGGAGAATGAAAAG. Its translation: CASSLAPAENEK. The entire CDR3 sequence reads CASSLAPAENEKLFF.

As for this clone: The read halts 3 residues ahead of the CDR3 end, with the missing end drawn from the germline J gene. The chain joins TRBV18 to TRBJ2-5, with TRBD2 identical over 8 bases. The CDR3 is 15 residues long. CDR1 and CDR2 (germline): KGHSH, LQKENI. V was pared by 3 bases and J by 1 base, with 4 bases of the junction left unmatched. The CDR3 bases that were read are TGTGCCAGCTCACCGGGCGGGGGGCGCCAAGAGACC. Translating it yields CASSPGGGRQET. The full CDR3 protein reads CASSPGGGRQETQYF.

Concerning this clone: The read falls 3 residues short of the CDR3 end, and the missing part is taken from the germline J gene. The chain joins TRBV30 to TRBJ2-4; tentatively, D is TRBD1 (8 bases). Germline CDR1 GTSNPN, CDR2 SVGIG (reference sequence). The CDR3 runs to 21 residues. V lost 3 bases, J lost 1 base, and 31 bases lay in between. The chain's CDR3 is CAWSPHTADRAGRVAKNIQYF. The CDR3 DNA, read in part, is TGTGCCTGGAGCCCCCACACAGCGGACAGGGCGGGGAGGGTGGCCAAAAACATT. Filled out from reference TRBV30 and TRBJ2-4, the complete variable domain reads SQTIHQWPATLVQPVGSPLSLECTVEGTSNPNLYWYRQAAGRGLQLLFYSVGIGQISSEVPQNLSASRPQDRQFILSSKKLLLSDSGFYLCAWSPHTADRAGRVAKNIQYFGAGTRLSVL.

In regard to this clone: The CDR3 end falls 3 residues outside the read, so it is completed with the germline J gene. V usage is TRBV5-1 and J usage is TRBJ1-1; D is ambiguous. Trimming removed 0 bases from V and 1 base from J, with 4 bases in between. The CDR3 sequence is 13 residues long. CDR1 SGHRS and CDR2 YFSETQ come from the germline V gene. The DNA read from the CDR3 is TGCGCCAGCAGCTTGGCGGGGAACACTGAA. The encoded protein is CASSLAGNTE. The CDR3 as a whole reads CASSLAGNTEAFF.

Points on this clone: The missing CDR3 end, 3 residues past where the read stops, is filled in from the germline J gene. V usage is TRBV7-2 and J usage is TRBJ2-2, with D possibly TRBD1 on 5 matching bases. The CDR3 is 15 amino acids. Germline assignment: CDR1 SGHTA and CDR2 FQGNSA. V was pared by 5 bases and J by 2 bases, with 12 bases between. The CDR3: CASSLGALNTGELFF. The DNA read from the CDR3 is TGTGCCAGCAGCCTAGGGGCCTTAAACACCGGGGAG.

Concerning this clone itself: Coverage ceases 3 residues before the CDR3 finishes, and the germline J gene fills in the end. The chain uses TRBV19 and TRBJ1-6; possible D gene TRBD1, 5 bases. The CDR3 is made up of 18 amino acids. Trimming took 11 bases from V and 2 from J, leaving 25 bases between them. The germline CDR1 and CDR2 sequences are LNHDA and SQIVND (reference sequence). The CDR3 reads CAEEGWGIPITYNSPLHF. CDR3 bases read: TGTGCCGAAGAGGGGTGGGGCATTCCAATAACCTATAATTCACCC.

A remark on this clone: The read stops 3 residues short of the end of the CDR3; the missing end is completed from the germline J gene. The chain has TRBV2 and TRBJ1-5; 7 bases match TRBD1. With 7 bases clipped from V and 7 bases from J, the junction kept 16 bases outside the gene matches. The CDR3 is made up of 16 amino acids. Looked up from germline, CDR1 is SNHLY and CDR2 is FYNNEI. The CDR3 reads CASTALPRDSGQPQHF. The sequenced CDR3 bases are TGTGCCAGCACCGCGCTACCCCGGGACAGTGGACAGCCC.

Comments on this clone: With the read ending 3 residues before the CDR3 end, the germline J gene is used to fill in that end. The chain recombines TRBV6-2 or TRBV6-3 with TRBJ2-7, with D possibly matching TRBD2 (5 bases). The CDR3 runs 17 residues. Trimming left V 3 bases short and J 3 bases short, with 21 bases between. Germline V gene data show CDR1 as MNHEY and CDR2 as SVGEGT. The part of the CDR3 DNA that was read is TGTGCCAGCAGTTATCAATTACGCGCGGGCGCAAACTACGAG. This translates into CASSYQLRAGANYE. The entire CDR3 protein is CASSYQLRAGANYEQYF.

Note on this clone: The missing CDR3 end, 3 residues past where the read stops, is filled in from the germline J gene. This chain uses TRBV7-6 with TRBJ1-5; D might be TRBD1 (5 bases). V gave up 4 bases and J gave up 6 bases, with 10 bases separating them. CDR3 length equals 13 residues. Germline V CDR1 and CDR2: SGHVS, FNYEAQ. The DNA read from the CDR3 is TGTGCCAGCAGCTCGGGGGTGGGTCAGCCC. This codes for CASSSGVGQP. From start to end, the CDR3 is CASSSGVGQPQHF.

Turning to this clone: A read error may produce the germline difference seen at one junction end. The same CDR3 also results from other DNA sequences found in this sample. The chain's CDR3 is CASSRTSGNTIYF. The CDR3 DNA, read in part, is TGTGCCAGCAGCCGGACTTCTGGAAACACT. The chain combines TRBV11-3 with TRBJ1-3; unclear D gene. The sequenced fragment ends 3 residues before the CDR3 boundary, so the rest is inferred from the germline J gene. The CDR3 is made up of 13 amino acids. Germline V gives CDR1 SGHNT, CDR2 YENEEA.

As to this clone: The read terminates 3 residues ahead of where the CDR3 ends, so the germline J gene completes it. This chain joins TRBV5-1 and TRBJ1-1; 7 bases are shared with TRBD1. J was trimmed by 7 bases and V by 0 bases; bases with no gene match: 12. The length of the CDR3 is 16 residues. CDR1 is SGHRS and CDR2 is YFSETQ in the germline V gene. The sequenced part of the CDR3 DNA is TGCGCCAGCAGCTTGGGAGTGAGGGGGCTCAACGGTGAA. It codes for CASSLGVRGLNGE. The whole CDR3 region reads CASSLGVRGLNGEAFF.

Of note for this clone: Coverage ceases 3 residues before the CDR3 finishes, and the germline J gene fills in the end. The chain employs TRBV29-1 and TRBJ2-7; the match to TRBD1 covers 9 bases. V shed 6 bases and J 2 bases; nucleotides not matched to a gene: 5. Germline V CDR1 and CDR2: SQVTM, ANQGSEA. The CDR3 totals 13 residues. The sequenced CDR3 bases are TGCAGCGTGGGGGGACAGGGACCCTACGAG. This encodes CSVGGQGPYE. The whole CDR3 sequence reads CSVGGQGPYEQYF.

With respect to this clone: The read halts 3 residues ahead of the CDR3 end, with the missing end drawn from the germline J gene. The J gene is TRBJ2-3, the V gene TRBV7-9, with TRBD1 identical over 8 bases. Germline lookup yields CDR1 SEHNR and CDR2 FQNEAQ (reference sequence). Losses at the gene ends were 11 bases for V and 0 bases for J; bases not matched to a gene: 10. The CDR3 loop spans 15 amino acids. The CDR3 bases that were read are TGTGCCGGATCCCAGGGGGCGCGAAGCACAGATACG. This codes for CAGSQGARSTDT. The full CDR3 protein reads CAGSQGARSTDTQYF.

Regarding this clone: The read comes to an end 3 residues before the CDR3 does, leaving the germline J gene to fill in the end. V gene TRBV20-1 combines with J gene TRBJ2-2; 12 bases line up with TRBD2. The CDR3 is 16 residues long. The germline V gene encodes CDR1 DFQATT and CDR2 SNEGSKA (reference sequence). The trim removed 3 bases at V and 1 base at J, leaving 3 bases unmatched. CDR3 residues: CSASEGLAGNTGELFF. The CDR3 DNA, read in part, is TGCAGTGCTAGTGAGGGACTAGCGGGGAACACCGGGGAG.